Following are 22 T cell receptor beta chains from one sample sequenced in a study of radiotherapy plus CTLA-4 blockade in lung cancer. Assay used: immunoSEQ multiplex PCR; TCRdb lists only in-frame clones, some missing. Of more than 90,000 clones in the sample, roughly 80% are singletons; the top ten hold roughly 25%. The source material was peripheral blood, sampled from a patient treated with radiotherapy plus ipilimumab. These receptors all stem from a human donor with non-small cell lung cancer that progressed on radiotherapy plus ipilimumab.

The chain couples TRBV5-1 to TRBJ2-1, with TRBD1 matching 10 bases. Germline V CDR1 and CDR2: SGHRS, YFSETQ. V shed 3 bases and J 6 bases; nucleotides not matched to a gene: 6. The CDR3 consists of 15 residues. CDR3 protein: CASSSGQGGTNEQFF. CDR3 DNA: TGCGCCAGCAGCTCCGGACAGGGGGGAACCAATGAGCAGTTCTTC. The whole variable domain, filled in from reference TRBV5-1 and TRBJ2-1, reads KAGVTQTPRYLIKTRGQQVTLSCSPISGHRSVSWYQQTPGQGLQFLFEYFSETQRNKGNFPGRFSGRQFSNSRSEMNVSTLELGDSALYLCASSSGQGGTNEQFFGPGTRLTVL.

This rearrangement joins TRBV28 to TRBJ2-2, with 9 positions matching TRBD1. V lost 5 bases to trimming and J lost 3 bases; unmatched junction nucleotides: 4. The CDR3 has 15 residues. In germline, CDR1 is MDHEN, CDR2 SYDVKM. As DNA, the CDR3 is TGTGCCAGCAGTCGTGGGGACAGGGACACCGGGGAGCTGTTTTTT. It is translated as CASSRGDRDTGELFF.

This CDR3 reads CASSLPLLNREKDTEAFF. The CDR3 nucleotides are TGTGCCAGCAGTTTACCCCTCCTTAACAGGGAAAAGGACACTGAAGCTTTCTTT. J is TRBJ1-1 and V is TRBV28, with a weak D call TRBD1 (6 bases). The CDR3 totals 18 residues. Germline values: CDR1 MDHEN, CDR2 SYDVKM. The V end was cut by 2 bases, the J end by 3 bases, with 22 bases between.

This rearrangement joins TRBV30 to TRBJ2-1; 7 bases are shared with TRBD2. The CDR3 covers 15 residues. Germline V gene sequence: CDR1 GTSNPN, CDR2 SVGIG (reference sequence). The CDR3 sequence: CVKTPPGTITNEQFF. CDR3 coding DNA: TGTGTCAAAACCCCCCCCGGGACTATTACGAATGAGCAGTTCTTC.

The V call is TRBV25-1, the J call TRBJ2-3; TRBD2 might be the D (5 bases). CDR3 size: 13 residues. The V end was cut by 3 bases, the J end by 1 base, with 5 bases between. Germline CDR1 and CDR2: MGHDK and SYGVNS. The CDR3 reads CASSEGGTDTQYF. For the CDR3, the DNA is TGTGCCAGCAGTGAGGGAGGCACAGATACGCAGTATTTT. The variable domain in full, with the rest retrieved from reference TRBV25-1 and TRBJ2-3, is EADIYQTPRYLVIGTGKKITLECSQTMGHDKMYWYQQDPGMELHLIHYSYGVNSTEKGDLSSESTVSRIRTEHFPLTLESARPSHTSQYLCASSEGGTDTQYFGPGTRLTVL.

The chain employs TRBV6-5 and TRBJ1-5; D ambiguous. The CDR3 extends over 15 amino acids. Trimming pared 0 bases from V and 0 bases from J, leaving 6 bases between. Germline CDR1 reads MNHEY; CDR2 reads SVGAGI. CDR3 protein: CASSYSRYSNQPQHF. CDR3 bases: TGTGCCAGCAGTTACTCGAGGTATAGCAATCAGCCCCAGCATTTT.

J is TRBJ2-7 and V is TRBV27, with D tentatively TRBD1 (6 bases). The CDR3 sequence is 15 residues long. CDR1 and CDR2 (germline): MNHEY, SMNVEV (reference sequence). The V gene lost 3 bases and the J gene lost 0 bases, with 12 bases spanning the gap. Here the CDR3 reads CASSLGADSSYEQYV. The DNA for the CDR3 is TGTGCCAGCAGTTTGGGAGCGGACAGCTCCTACGAGCAGTACGTC.

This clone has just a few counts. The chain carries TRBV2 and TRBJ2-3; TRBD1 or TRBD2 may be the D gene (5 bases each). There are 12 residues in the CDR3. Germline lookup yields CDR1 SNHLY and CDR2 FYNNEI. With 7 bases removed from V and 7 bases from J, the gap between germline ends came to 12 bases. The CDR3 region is CASNGGSNTQYF. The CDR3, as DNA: TGTGCCAGCAATGGGGGTTCGAATACGCAGTATTTT.

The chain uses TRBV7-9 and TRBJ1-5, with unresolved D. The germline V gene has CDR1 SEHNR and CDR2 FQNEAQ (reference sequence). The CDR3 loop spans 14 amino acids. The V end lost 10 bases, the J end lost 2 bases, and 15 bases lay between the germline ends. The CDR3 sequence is CATSGRFGNQPQHF. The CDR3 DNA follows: TGTGCCACAAGCGGGAGGTTTGGCAATCAGCCCCAGCATTTT.

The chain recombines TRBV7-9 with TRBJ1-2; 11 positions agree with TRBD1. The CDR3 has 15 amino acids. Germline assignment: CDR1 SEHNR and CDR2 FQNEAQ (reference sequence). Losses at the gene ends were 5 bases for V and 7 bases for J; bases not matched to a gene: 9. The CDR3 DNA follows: TGTGCCAGCAGCACGGGACAGGGGGTAACGGCTGGCTACACCTTC. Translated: CASSTGQGVTAGYTF.

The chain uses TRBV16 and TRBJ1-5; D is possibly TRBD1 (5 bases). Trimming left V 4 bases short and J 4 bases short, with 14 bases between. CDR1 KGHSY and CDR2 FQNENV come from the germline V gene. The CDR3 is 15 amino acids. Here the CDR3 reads CASSRRWDGNQPQHF. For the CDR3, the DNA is TGTGCCAGCAGCCGACGTTGGGACGGAAATCAGCCCCAGCATTTT.

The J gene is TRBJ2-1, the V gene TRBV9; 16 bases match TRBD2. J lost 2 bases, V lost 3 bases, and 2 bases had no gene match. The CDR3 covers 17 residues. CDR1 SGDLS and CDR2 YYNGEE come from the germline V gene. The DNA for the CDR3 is TGTGCCAGCAGCGGGGGACTAGCGGGAGGGACCTACAATGAGCAGTTCTTC. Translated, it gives CASSGGLAGGTYNEQFF.

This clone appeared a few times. The CDR3 loop reads CASSSGYQYF. The CDR3 DNA reads TGTGCCAGCAGTTCCGGATACCAGTATTTT. The chain links TRBV6-5 to TRBJ2-3; D is undetermined. CDR1 and CDR2 (germline): MNHEY, SVGAGI. The V and J ends lost 4 bases and 12 bases respectively, with 8 bases between them. The length of the CDR3 is 10 residues.

CDR3 loop: CASSGHSRDEQYV. CDR3 nucleotide sequence: TGTGCCAGCAGTGGACATTCTAGGGACGAGCAGTACGTC. V usage is TRBV6-1 and J usage is TRBJ2-7; D is undetermined. The V and J ends lost 4 bases and 5 bases respectively, with 12 bases between them. The germline V gene encodes CDR1 MNHNS and CDR2 SASEGT. The CDR3 runs to 13 residues.

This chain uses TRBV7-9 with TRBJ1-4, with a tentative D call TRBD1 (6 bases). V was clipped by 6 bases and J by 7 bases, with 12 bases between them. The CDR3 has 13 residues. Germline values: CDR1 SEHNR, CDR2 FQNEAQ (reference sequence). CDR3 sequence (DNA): TGTGCCAGCAGTCGAAAAGGGGGTGAAAAACTGTTTTTT. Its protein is CASSRKGGEKLFF. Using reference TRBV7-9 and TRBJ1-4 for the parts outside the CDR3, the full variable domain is DTGVSQNPRHKITKRGQNVTFRCDPISEHNRLYWYRQTLGQGPEFLTYFQNEAQLEKSRLLSDRFSAERPKGSFSTLEIQRTEQGDSAMYLCASSRKGGEKLFFGSGTQLSVL.

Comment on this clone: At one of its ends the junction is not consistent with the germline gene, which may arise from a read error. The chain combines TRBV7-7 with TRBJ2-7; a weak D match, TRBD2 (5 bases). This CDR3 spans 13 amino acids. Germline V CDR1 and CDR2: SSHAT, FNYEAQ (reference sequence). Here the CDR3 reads CASSLEEWSEQYF. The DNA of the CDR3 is TGTGCTAGCAGCCTGGAGGAGTGGTCCGAGCAGTACTTC.

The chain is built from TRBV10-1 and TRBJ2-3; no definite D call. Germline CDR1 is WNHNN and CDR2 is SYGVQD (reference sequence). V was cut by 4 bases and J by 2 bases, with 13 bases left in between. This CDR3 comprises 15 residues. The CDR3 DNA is TGCGCCAGCAGTGCCCAGCCCATGGACACAGATACGCAGTATTTT. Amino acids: CASSAQPMDTDTQYF.

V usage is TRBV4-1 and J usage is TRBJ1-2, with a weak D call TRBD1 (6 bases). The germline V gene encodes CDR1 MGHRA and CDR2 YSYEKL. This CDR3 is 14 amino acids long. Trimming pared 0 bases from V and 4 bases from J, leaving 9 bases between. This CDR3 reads CASSQEGQTYGYTF. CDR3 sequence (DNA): TGCGCCAGCAGCCAAGAAGGACAGACCTATGGCTACACCTTC.

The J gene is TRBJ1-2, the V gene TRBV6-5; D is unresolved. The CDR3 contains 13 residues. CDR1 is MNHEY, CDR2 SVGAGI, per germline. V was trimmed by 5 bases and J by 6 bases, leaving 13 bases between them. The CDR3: CASSVSQRNGYTF. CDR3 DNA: TGTGCCAGCAGTGTTTCCCAGAGGAATGGCTACACCTTC.

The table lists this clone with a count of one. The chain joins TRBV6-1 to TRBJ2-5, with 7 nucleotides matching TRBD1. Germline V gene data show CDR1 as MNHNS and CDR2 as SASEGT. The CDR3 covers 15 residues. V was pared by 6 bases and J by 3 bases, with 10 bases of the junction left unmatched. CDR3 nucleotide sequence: TGTGCCAGCAGCTTAACCTCAGACAGGGAAGAGACCCAGTACTTC. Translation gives CASSLTSDREETQYF.

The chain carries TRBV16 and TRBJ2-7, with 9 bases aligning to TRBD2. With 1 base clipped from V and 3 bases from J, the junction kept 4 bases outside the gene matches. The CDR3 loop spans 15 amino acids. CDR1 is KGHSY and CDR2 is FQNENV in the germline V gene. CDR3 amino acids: CASSQWVAGDYEQYF. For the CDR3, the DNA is TGTGCCAGCAGCCAATGGGTAGCGGGAGACTACGAGCAGTACTTC. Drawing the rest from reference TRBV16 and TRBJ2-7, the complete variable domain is GEEVAQTPKHLVRGEGQKAKLYCAPIKGHSYVFWYQQVLKNEFKFLISFQNENVFDETGMPKERFSAKCLPNSPCSLEIQATKLEDSAVYFCASSQWVAGDYEQYFGPGTRLTVT.

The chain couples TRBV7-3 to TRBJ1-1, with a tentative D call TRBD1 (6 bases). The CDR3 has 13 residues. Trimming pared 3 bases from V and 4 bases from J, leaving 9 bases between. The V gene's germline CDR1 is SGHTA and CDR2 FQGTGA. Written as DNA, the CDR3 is TGTGCCAGCAGCTTTACAGGGACCACTGAAGCTTTCTTT. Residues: CASSFTGTTEAFF.